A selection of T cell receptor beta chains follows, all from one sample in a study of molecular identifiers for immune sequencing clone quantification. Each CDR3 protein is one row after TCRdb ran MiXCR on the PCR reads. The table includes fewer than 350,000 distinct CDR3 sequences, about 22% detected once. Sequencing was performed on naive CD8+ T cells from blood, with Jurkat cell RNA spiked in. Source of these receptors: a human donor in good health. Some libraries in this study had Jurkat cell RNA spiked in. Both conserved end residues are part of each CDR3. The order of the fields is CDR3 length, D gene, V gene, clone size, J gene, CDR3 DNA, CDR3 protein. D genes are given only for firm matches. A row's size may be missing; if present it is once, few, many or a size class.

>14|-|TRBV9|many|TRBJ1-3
TGTGCCAGCAGCGGCAGGAGCTCTGGAAACACCATATATTTT
CASSGRSSGNTIYF
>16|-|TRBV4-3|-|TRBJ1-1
TGCGCCAGCAGCCAGGGGACATCAGCAATGAACACTGAAGTTTTCTTT
CASSQGTSAMNTEVFF
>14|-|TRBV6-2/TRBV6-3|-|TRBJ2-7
TGTGCCAGCAGTTACTCCGGGGTGCCATACGAGCAGTACTTC
CASSYSGVPYEQYF
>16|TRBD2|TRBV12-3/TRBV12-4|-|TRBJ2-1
TGTGCCAGCAGTCCAAGGCGCCGGACTAGCGGGATTGAGCAGTTCTTC
CASSPRRRTSGIEQFF
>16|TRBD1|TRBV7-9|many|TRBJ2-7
TGTGCCAGCAGCTTAGAAGCCTCCGGGACAGGGGACGAGCAGTACTTC
CASSLEASGTGDEQYF
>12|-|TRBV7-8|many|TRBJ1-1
TGTGCCAGCAGCCCGGACAAAGCTGAAGCTTTCTTT
CASSPDKAEAFF
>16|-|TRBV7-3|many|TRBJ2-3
TGTGCCAGCAGCTTAACTGGCGGGACGGGCACAGATACGCAGTATTTT
CASSLTGGTGTDTQYF
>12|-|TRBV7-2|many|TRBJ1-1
TGTGCCAGCAGCACCCTTCAAACTGAAGCTTTCTTT
CASSTLQTEAFF
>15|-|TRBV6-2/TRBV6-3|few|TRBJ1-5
TGTGCCAGCAGTTACGGGGAAGCACTCTTTCAGGCCCAGCATTTT
CASSYGEALFQAQHF
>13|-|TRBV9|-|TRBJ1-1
TGTGCCAGCAGCGCCTTCCAGAACACTGAAGCTTTCTTT
CASSAFQNTEAFF
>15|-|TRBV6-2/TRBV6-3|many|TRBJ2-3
TGTGCCAGCAGTTACGGCAGGGGCCCTTTGGATACGCAGTATTTT
CASSYGRGPLDTQYF